This T cell receptor (beta chain) was captured by sequencing in a study of CD8 T cells in Susac syndrome. Study context: Clinically active disease was present in five or six of the sequenced Susac syndrome patients. 8 or 9 of these patients were in remission.

The RNA input was 0.5 to 1 ug, and it was reverse transcribed with random hexamers. Amplification of TCR beta CDR3 by immunoSEQ multiplex PCR spanned 54 Vbeta and 13 Jbeta. Using its own MiXCR run on the immunoSEQ multiplex PCR reads, TCRdb lists one record per CDR3 protein. Among under 95,000 distinct CDR3 sequences, just under 95% were seen once, and the ten largest hold 0.3%. The CDR3 extends over 14 amino acids. The germline gives CDR1 MGHRA, CDR2 YSYEKL. J was trimmed by 2 bases and V by 3 bases; bases with no gene match: 4. The TCR originated in a human donor with Susac syndrome. The genes are TRBV4-1 and TRBJ2-7; 7 positions agree with TRBD1. The sample was CD4+ T cells from PBMCs. CDR3 coding DNA: TGCGCCAGCAGCCACACCACAGGGGCCTACGAGCAGTACTTC. Its translation: CASSHTTGAYEQYF.